This TCR beta chain came from a study of T cell responses to AZD1222 COVID-19 vaccine. Background on the study: It was second doses at about 4 or about 12 weeks that were pooled.

Note on this clone: The antigen remains unidentified.

V was shortened by 0 bases and J by 8 bases, with 7 bases between the two germline ends. The germline CDR1 and CDR2 sequences are ENHRY and SYGVKD. The CDR3 is 12 residues long. Study-level findings and limits: Unmutated regions of variants are reportedly targeted by nearly half of spike-specific TCRs.

Sequencing used immunoSEQ multiplex PCR; TCRdb keeps in-frame clones, though not all of them. Of over 110,000 clones detected, about 91% appear once; the ten largest clones hold around 2.8%. This clonotype was sampled from an adult in good health. Sequenced here: peripheral blood, sampled on day 0 of AZD1222 vaccination. The J gene is TRBJ1-2, the V gene TRBV10-3; tentatively, D is TRBD1 (5 bases). The CDR3 DNA sequence: TGTGCCATCAGTGAGTCCCGGACAGGCTACACCTTC. It encodes CAISESRTGYTF.